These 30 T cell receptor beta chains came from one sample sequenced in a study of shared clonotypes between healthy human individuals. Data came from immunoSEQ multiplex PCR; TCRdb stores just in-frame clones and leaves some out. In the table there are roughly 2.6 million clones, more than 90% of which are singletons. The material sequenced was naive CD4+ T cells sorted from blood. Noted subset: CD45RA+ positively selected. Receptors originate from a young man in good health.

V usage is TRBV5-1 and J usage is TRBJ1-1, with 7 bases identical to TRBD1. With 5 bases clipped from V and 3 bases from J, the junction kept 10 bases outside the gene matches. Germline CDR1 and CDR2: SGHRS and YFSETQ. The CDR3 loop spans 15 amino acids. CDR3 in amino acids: CASSSLVTGDTEAFF. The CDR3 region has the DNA TGCGCCAGCAGTAGTTTGGTCACAGGGGACACTGAAGCTTTCTTT.

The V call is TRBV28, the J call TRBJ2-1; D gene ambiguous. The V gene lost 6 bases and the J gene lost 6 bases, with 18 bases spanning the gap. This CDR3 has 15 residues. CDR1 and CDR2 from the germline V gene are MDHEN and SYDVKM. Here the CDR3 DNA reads TGTGCCAGCAGCAGGTGGGCTTCGGCGGCCAATGAGCAGTTCTTC. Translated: CASSRWASAANEQFF.

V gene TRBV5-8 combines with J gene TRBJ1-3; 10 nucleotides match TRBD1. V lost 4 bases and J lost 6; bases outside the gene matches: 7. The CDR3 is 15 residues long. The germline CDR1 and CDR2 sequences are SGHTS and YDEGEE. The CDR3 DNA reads TGTGCCAGCAGCCCGGGGGACAGGGGTAAAAACACCATATATTTT. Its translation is CASSPGDRGKNTIYF.

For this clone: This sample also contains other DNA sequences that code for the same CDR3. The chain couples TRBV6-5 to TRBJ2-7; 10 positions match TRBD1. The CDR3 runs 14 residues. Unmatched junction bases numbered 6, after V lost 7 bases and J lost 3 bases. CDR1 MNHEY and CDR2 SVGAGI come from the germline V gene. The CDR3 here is CASTRTGGSYEQYF. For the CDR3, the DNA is TGTGCCAGCACCCGGACAGGGGGAAGCTACGAGCAGTACTTC.

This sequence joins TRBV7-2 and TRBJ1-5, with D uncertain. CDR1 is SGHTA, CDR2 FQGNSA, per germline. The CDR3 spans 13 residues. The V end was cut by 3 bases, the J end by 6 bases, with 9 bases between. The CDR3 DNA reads TGTGCCAGCAGCTTTCAGGACCGTCAGCCCCAGCATTTT. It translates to CASSFQDRQPQHF.

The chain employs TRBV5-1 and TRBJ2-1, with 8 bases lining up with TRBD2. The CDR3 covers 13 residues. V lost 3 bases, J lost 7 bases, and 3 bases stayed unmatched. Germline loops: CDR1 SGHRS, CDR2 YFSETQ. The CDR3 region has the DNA TGCGCCAGCAGCTCCCCGGGAGGGAATGAGCAGTTCTTC. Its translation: CASSSPGGNEQFF.

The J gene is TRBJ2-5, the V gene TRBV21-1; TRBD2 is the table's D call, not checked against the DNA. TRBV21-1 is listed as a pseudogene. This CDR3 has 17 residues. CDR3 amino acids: CASSSRRVRYGQETQYF. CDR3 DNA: TGTGCCAGCAGTAGCCGCAGAGTGCGCTATGGACAAGAGACCCAGTACTTC.

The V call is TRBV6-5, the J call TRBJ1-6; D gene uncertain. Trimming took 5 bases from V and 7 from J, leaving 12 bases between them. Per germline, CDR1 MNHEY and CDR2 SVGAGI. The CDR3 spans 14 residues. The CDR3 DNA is TGTGCCAGCAGTCAATCGACCGAAAATTCACCCCTCCACTTT. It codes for CASSQSTENSPLHF.

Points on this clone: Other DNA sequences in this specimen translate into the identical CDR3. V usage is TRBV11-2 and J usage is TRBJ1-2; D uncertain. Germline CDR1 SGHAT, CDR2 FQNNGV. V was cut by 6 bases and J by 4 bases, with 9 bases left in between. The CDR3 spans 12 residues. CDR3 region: CASSPDSYGYTF. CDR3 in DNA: TGTGCCAGCAGTCCCGATAGCTATGGCTACACCTTC.

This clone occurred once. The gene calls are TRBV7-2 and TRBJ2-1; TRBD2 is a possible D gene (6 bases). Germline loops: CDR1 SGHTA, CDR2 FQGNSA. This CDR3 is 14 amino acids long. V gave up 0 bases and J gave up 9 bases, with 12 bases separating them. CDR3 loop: CASSLARLAPEQFF. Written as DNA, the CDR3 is TGTGCCAGCAGCTTAGCCCGGCTAGCGCCTGAGCAGTTCTTC.

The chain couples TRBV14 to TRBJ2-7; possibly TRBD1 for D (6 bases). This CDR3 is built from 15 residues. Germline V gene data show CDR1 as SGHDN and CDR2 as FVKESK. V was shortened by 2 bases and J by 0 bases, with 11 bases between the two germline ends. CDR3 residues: CASSQLAGDSYEQYF. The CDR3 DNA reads TGTGCCAGCAGCCAATTGGCAGGGGACTCCTACGAGCAGTACTTC.

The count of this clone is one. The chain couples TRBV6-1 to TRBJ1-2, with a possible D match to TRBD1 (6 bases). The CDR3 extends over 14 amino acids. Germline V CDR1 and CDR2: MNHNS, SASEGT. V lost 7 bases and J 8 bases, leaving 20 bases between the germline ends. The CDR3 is CASTRGPSSWGYTF. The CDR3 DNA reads TGTGCCAGCACCCGGGGGCCCAGCTCGTGGGGCTACACCTTC.

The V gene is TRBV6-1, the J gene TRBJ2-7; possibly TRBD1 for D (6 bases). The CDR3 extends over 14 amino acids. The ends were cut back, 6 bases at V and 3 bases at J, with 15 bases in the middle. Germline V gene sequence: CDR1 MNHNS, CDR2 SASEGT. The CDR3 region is CASRLPAGVYEQYF. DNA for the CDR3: TGTGCCAGCAGACTCCCCGCAGGGGTCTACGAGCAGTACTTC.

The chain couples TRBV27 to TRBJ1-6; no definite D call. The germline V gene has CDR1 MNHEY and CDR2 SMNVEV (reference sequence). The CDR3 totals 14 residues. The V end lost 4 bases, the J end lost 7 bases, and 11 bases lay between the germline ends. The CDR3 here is CASSSTVRNSPLHF. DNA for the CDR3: TGTGCCAGCAGTTCAACAGTTAGGAATTCACCCCTCCACTTT.

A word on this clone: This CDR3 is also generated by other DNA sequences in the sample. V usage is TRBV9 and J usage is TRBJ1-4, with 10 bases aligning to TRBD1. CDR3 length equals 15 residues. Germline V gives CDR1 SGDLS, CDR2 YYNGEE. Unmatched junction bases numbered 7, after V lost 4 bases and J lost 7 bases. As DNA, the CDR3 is TGTGCCAGCAGCCCGTGGACAGGGGGGGGTGAAAAACTGTTTTTT. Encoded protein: CASSPWTGGGEKLFF.

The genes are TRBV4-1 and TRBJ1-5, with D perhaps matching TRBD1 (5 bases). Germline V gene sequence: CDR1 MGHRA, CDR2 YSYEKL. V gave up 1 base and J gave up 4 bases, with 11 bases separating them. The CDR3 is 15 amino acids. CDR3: CASSQGRGLNQPQHF. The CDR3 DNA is TGCGCCAGCAGCCAAGGAAGGGGCTTGAATCAGCCCCAGCATTTT.

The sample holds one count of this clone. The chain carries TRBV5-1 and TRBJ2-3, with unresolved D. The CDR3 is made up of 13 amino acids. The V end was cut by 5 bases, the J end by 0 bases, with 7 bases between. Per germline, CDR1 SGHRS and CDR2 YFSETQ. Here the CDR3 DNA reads TGCGCCAGCAGTCGACGGAGCACAGATACGCAGTATTTT. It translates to CASSRRSTDTQYF.

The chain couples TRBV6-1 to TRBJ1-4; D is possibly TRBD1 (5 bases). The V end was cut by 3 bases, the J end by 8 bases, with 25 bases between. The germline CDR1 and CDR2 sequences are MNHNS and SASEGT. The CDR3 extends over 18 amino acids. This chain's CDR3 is CASSEPFSSRARVEKLFF. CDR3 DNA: TGTGCCAGCAGTGAGCCCTTTTCCTCCAGGGCCCGAGTGGAAAAACTGTTTTTT.

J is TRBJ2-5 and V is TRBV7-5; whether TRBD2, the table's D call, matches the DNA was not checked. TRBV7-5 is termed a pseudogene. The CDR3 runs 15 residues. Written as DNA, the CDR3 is TGTGCCAGAAGCTTAGCACGGCGGTACCAAGAGACCCAGTACTTC. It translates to CARSLARRYQETQYF.

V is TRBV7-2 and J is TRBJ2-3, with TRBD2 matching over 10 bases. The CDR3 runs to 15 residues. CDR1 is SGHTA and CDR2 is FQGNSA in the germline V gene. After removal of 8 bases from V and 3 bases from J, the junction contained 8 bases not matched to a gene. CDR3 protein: CASSRAGGPTDTQYF. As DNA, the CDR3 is TGTGCCAGCTCTAGAGCGGGAGGGCCTACAGATACGCAGTATTTT.

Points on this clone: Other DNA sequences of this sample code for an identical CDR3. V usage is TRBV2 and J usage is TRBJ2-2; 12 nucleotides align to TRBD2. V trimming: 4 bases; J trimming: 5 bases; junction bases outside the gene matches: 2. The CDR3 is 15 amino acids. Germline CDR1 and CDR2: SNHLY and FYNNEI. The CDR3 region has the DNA TGTGCCAGCAGTGTTACTAGCGGGGGGACCGGGGAGCTGTTTTTT. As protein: CASSVTSGGTGELFF. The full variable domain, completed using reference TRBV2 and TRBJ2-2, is EPEVTQTPSHQVTQMGQEVILRCVPISNHLYFYWYRQILGQKVEFLVSFYNNEISEKSEIFDDQFSVERPDGSNFTLKIRSTKLEDSAMYFCASSVTSGGTGELFFGEGSRLTVL.

CDR3 sequence reads: CASSVNYGGELFF. In DNA, the CDR3 is TGTGCCAGCAGCGTAAATTACGGCGGGGAGCTGTTTTTT. This sequence joins TRBV7-3 and TRBJ2-2; D unclear. This CDR3 is 13 amino acids long. V lost 5 bases, J lost 7 bases, and 11 bases lay in between. CDR1 is SGHTA, CDR2 FQGTGA, per germline.

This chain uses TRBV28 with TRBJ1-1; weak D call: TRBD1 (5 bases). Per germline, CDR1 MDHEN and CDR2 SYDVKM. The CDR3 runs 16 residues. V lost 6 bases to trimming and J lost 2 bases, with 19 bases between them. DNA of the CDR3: TGTGCCAGCAGCCTTCAAGAAGGGGTCCGAAACACTGAAGCTTTCTTT. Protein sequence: CASSLQEGVRNTEAFF.

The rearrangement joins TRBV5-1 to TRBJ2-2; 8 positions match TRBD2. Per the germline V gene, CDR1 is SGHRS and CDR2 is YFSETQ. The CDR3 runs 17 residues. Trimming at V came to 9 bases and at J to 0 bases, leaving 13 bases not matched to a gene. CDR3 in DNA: TGCGCCACCTCTGGGGTAGCGGGAAAAACGAACACCGGGGAGCTGTTTTTT. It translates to CATSGVAGKTNTGELFF. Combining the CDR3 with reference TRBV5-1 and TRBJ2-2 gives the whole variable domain KAGVTQTPRYLIKTRGQQVTLSCSPISGHRSVSWYQQTPGQGLQFLFEYFSETQRNKGNFPGRFSGRQFSNSRSEMNVSTLELGDSALYLCATSGVAGKTNTGELFFGEGSRLTVL.

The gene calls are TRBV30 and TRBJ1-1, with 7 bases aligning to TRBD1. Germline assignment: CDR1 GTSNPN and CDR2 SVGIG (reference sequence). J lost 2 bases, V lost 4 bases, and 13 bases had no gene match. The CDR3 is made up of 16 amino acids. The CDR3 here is CAWNRDRLGENTEAFF. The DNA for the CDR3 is TGTGCCTGGAACCGGGACAGACTCGGGGAAAACACTGAAGCTTTCTTT.

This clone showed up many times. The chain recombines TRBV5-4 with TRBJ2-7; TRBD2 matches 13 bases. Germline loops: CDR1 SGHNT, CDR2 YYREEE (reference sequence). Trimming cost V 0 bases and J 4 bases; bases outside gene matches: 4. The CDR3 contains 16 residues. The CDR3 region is CASSLEGLAGIYEQYF. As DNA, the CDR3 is TGTGCCAGCAGCTTGGAGGGACTAGCGGGAATTTACGAGCAGTACTTC.

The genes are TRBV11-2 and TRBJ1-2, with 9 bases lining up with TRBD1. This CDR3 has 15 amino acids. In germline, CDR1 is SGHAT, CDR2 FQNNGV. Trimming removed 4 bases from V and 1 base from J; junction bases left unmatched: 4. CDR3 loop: CASSSQGAFNYGYTF. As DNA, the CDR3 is TGTGCCAGCAGCTCACAGGGGGCCTTTAACTATGGCTACACCTTC.

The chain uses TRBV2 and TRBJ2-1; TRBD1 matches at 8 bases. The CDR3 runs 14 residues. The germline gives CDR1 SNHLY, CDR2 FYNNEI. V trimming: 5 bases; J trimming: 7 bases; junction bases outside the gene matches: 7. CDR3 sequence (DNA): TGTGCCAGCAGTCTTGAGACAGGGGTGAATGAGCAGTTCTTC. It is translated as CASSLETGVNEQFF. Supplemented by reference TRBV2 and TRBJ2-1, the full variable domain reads EPEVTQTPSHQVTQMGQEVILRCVPISNHLYFYWYRQILGQKVEFLVSFYNNEISEKSEIFDDQFSVERPDGSNFTLKIRSTKLEDSAMYFCASSLETGVNEQFFGPGTRLTVL.

The CDR3 DNA reads as TGTGCCAGCAGCGCAAAAGGGCGAGCCCCAATATCTAATTCACCCCTCCACTTT. Translation: CASSAKGRAPISNSPLHF. This chain links TRBV11-2 with TRBJ1-6; unclear D gene. Germline CDR1 is SGHAT and CDR2 is FQNNGV. Trimming cost V 5 bases and J 6 bases, with 23 bases left between them. The CDR3 is 18 residues long. Full variable domain (remainder filled in from reference TRBV11-2 and TRBJ1-6): EAGVAQSPRYKIIEKRQSVAFWCNPISGHATLYWYQQILGQGPKLLIQFQNNGVVDDSQLPKDRFSAERLKGVDSTLKIQPAKLEDSAVYLCASSAKGRAPISNSPLHFGNGTRLTVT.

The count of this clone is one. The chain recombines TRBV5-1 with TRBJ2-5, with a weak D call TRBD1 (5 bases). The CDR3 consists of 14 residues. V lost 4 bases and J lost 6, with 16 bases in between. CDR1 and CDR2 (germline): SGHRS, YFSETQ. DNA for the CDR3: TGCGCCAGCAGCAAGGACACCTCTGTTAAGACCCAGTACTTC. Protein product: CASSKDTSVKTQYF.